Shown below are 24 T cell receptor beta chains from a single sample sequenced in a study of control samples from healthy donors and cancer patients. The protocol was immunoSEQ multiplex PCR, while the TCRdb copy is restricted to in-frame clones and leaves out a portion. The data contain under 200,000 clones, 90% to 95% of them singletons. The sequenced sample was blood. These receptors came from a woman in her twenties or thirties in good health.

Comment on this clone: One junction end does not reproduce the germline sequence, and a read error may be involved. The rearrangement uses TRBV7-7 and TRBJ1-5, with D maybe TRBD1 (5 bases). Germline V gene lookup returns CDR1 SSHAT and CDR2 FNYEAQ (reference sequence). This CDR3 is built from 15 residues. The DNA of the CDR3 is TGTGCTAGCAGCTTAGGAGCGTGGGGCTCTCAGCCCCAGCATTTT. Its protein is CASSLGAWGSQPQHF.

This chain connects TRBV28 to TRBJ2-7, with TRBD2 matching over 14 bases. Per germline, CDR1 MDHEN and CDR2 SYDVKM. Germline trimming cut 5 bases from V and 9 bases from J; bases unmatched to any gene: 6. This CDR3 has 14 amino acids. The CDR3 is CASSPGLAGEAQYF. The CDR3 DNA follows: TGTGCCAGCAGTCCGGGACTAGCGGGAGAGGCGCAGTACTTC.

The J gene is TRBJ1-1, the V gene TRBV10-3, with D maybe TRBD1 (5 bases). V was clipped by 11 bases and J by 7 bases, with 23 bases between them. This CDR3 region has 14 residues. Germline V lookup: CDR1 ENHRY, CDR2 SYGVKD. The CDR3 here is CASRDGPTRGEAFF. In DNA form, the CDR3 reads TGTGCCTCCAGGGATGGGCCTACTCGGGGTGAAGCTTTCTTT.

Comment on this clone: Other nucleotide sequences from this sample produce the same CDR3. The chain recombines TRBV4-1 with TRBJ2-2; D uncertain. Germline V gives CDR1 MGHRA, CDR2 YSYEKL. The V end lost 3 bases, the J end lost 1 base, and 6 bases lay between the germline ends. The CDR3 is 14 amino acids. CDR3 in DNA: TGCGCCAGCAGCCACTCACAGAACACCGGGGAGCTGTTTTTT. Translation gives CASSHSQNTGELFF.

The chain is built from TRBV6-1 and TRBJ2-7; either TRBD1 or TRBD2 may supply D (5 bases each). Between the trimmed V and J ends, which lost 3 bases and 6 bases, there was a span of 15 bases. This CDR3 spans 14 amino acids. Germline CDR1 and CDR2: MNHNS and SASEGT. The CDR3 sequence is CASSEVGVDSEQYF. Written as DNA, the CDR3 is TGTGCCAGCAGTGAGGTAGGGGTGGACTCCGAGCAGTACTTC.

This chain links TRBV28 with TRBJ2-2, with 13 bases identical to TRBD2. CDR1 and CDR2 from the germline V gene are MDHEN and SYDVKM. This CDR3 has 19 residues. V was pared by 4 bases and J by 7 bases, with 15 bases of the junction left unmatched. The CDR3 loop is CASSSDGVGTSGMIGELFF. As DNA, the CDR3 is TGTGCCAGCAGTTCCGACGGGGTGGGGACTAGCGGGATGATCGGGGAGCTGTTTTTT. Based on the CDR3 plus reference TRBV28 and TRBJ2-2, the full variable domain is DVKVTQSSRYLVKRTGEKVFLECVQDMDHENMFWYRQDPGLGLRLIYFSYDVKMKEKGDIPEGYSVSREKKERFSLILESASTNQTSMYLCASSSDGVGTSGMIGELFFGEGSRLTVL.

The table lists this clone with a count of one. The rearrangement links TRBV5-4 to TRBJ2-1, with TRBD1 identical over 9 bases. Germline CDR1 and CDR2: SGHNT and YYREEE (reference sequence). The CDR3 totals 14 residues. V was pared by 7 bases and J by 3 bases, with 5 bases of the junction left unmatched. The CDR3 nucleotides are TGTGCCAGCGCTGGACAGGGGTTCTACAATGAGCAGTTCTTC. It translates to CASAGQGFYNEQFF.

This chain uses TRBV9 with TRBJ1-2; D remains unclear. The CDR3 runs 15 residues. V gave up 0 bases and J gave up 6 bases, with 15 bases separating them. CDR1 and CDR2 (germline): SGDLS, YYNGEE. This CDR3 reads CASSVALPSHHGYTF. The CDR3 coding sequence is TGTGCCAGCAGCGTAGCCCTACCCTCACATCATGGCTACACCTTC.

The chain couples TRBV27 to TRBJ2-1, with D perhaps matching TRBD2 (5 bases). CDR1 MNHEY and CDR2 SMNVEV come from the germline V gene (reference sequence). V was trimmed by 6 bases and J by 0 bases, leaving 27 bases between them. CDR3 length equals 20 residues. DNA for the CDR3: TGTGCCAGCAGACGTTTCGGGGTCTCTCCTGCAGCGAGCTCCTACAATGAGCAGTTCTTC. This translates into CASRRFGVSPAASSYNEQFF.

This sequence joins TRBV19 and TRBJ2-1, with D possibly being TRBD1 or TRBD2 (5 bases each). The CDR3 has 14 amino acids. V dropped 10 bases and J dropped 5 bases, with 18 bases sitting between them. CDR1 is LNHDA and CDR2 is SQIVND in the germline V gene (reference sequence). The CDR3 loop reads CATGDHQGHNEQFF. The CDR3 DNA sequence: TGTGCCACTGGGGACCATCAAGGACACAATGAGCAGTTCTTC.

V and J are TRBV25-1 and TRBJ2-7; D is tentatively TRBD1 or TRBD2 (5 bases each). CDR3 length: 15 residues. Looked up from germline, CDR1 is MGHDK and CDR2 is SYGVNS. Trimming removed 3 bases from V and 2 bases from J, with 14 bases in between. CDR3 DNA: TGTGCCAGCAGTGACGCCGGGACGCATACCTACGAGCAGTACTTC. Protein: CASSDAGTHTYEQYF.

The chain links TRBV19 to TRBJ2-2; D may be TRBD1 or TRBD2 (6 bases each). Germline V CDR1 and CDR2: LNHDA, SQIVND (reference sequence). This CDR3 spans 15 amino acids. Trimming removed 3 bases at V and 6 bases at J, with 14 bases between. CDR3 coding DNA: TGTGCCAGTAGTATTCTGGCAGGGGAGGCCGGGGAGCTGTTTTTT. Protein: CASSILAGEAGELFF. Variable domain in full (rest from reference TRBV19 and TRBJ2-2): DGGITQSPKYLFRKEGQNVTLSCEQNLNHDAMYWYRQDPGQGLRLIYYSQIVNDFQKGDIAEGYSVSREKKESFPLTVTSAQKNPTAFYLCASSILAGEAGELFFGEGSRLTVL.

This clone turned up a few times. This chain connects TRBV5-1 to TRBJ2-1; TRBD2 agrees at 9 bases. CDR1 and CDR2 from the germline V gene are SGHRS and YFSETQ. After removal of 1 base from V and 5 bases from J, the junction contained 16 bases not matched to a gene. The CDR3 consists of 19 residues. The CDR3 DNA follows: TGCGCCAGCAGCTTGACGGGCCTCTTTGGGCTAGCGGGGAACAATGAGCAGTTCTTC. Translated: CASSLTGLFGLAGNNEQFF. The complete variable domain, with remaining parts taken from reference TRBV5-1 and TRBJ2-1, reads KAGVTQTPRYLIKTRGQQVTLSCSPISGHRSVSWYQQTPGQGLQFLFEYFSETQRNKGNFPGRFSGRQFSNSRSEMNVSTLELGDSALYLCASSLTGLFGLAGNNEQFFGPGTRLTVL.

The chain carries TRBV29-1 and TRBJ2-7; D is undetermined. The germline V gene has CDR1 SQVTM and CDR2 ANQGSEA. The CDR3 is 12 residues long. V lost 5 bases to trimming and J lost 0 bases, with 8 bases between them. CDR3 sequence (DNA): TGCAGCGTTTATGACAACTCCTACGAGCAGTACTTC. Protein product: CSVYDNSYEQYF.

The chain is built from TRBV21-1 and TRBJ2-6. TRBV21-1 is marked as a pseudogene. The CDR3 length is 16 residues. Here the CDR3 DNA reads TGTGCCAGCAGCCCCACGGGGGCAGCTGGGGCCAACGTCCTGACTTTC. Its translation: CASSPTGAAGANVLTF.

The rearrangement uses TRBV10-3 and TRBJ1-2; D might be TRBD1 (6 bases). Trimming removed 2 bases at V and 2 bases at J, with 9 bases between. The CDR3 covers 14 residues. From germline, CDR1 is ENHRY and CDR2 SYGVKD. The CDR3 loop is CAISEGGPNYGYTF. The CDR3 region has the DNA TGTGCCATCAGTGAGGGGGGCCCGAACTATGGCTACACCTTC.

CDR3 nucleotide sequence: TGTGCCAGCAGCCCTCGGGGGGGGGACGGGGCACCCCTCCACTTT. Amino acids: CASSPRGGDGAPLHF. The gene calls are TRBV9 and TRBJ1-6, with D perhaps matching TRBD1 (5 bases). The CDR3 is 15 residues long. CDR1 is SGDLS and CDR2 is YYNGEE in the germline V gene. The V and J ends lost 4 bases and 11 bases respectively, with 19 bases between them.

The chain couples TRBV9 to TRBJ2-7; tentatively, D is TRBD2 (5 bases). V gave up 0 bases and J gave up 4 bases, with 14 bases separating them. There are 15 residues in the CDR3. Germline CDR1 is SGDLS and CDR2 is YYNGEE. The DNA for the CDR3 is TGTGCCAGCAGCGTAGGTCTGGGAGTCGGGTACGAGCAGTACTTC. This sequence encodes CASSVGLGVGYEQYF.

This rearrangement joins TRBV10-3 to TRBJ1-2; D is ambiguous. The CDR3 length is 15 residues. Germline V gene lookup returns CDR1 ENHRY and CDR2 SYGVKD. The ends were cut back, 3 bases at V and 1 base at J, with 12 bases in the middle. The CDR3 sequence: CAISEGQRSNYGYTF. The CDR3 region has the DNA TGTGCCATCAGTGAAGGGCAGAGAAGTAACTATGGCTACACCTTC.

The chain is built from TRBV15 and TRBJ2-6; D gene uncertain. Germline values: CDR1 LNHNV, CDR2 YYDKDF (reference sequence). The CDR3 sequence is 16 residues long. The V gene lost 0 bases and the J gene lost 0 bases, with 6 bases spanning the gap. This CDR3 is CATSREGSSGANVLTF. The CDR3, as DNA: TGTGCCACCAGCAGAGAGGGAAGCTCTGGGGCCAACGTCCTGACTTTC.

This clone has a handful of counts. J is TRBJ2-1 and V is TRBV6-4; D gene ambiguous. Germline V CDR1 and CDR2: MRHNA, SNTAGT. The V end was cut by 5 bases, the J end by 0 bases, with 5 bases between. The CDR3 covers 13 residues. The CDR3 sequence: CASSSDSYNEQFF. The CDR3 DNA is TGTGCCAGCAGTAGCGACTCCTACAATGAGCAGTTCTTC.

The chain has TRBV28 and TRBJ2-1; a possible D gene is TRBD2 (5 bases). CDR3 length equals 15 residues. CDR1 and CDR2 from the germline V gene are MDHEN and SYDVKM. The V and J ends lost 6 bases and 4 bases respectively, with 16 bases between them. DNA of the CDR3: TGTGCCAGCAGCCATTTTCGGGGTGGGTACAATGAGCAGTTCTTC. The encoded protein is CASSHFRGGYNEQFF.

The chain has TRBV12-3 or TRBV12-4 and TRBJ2-7, with TRBD1 identical over 9 bases. J gave up 7 bases and V 5 bases, and 6 bases lay outside the gene matches. This CDR3 comprises 13 residues. CDR3 sequence (DNA): TGTGCCAGCAGTGGGACAGGGAGAGGTGAGCAGTACTTC. Its protein is CASSGTGRGEQYF.

J is TRBJ1-4 and V is TRBV28; D is undetermined. Looked up from germline, CDR1 is MDHEN and CDR2 is SYDVKM. There are 16 residues in the CDR3. The V and J ends lost 6 bases and 2 bases respectively, with 16 bases between them. The CDR3 loop reads CASSRLTGSTNEKLFF. Here the CDR3 DNA reads TGTGCCAGCAGCAGGCTCACGGGCTCCACTAATGAAAAACTGTTTTTT.